This T cell receptor (beta chain) is drawn from a study of blood T cell repertoires in COVID-19. As for the study in general: Donors in the United States, Italy and Spain gave samples during acute or convalescent COVID-19. PBMCs, B-cell-depleted T cells, or T cells provided the cDNA or gDNA that made up the material.

Methods used by the authors: Estimated nucleated cell counts came from reference gene primer amplification. Profiled with immunoSEQ multiplex PCR; TCRdb holds only in-frame clones, not every one. V, J and clone size were drawn from that table, and D and trimming were deduced from the DNA. The table records about 160,000 clones, more than 60% of them present only once. The CDR3 has 15 residues. The V end lost 5 bases, the J end lost 0 bases, and 11 bases lay between the germline ends. Germline V lookup: CDR1 MRHNA, CDR2 SNTAGT. This clonotype originated in a man between 65 and 80 years old with acute or convalescent COVID-19. The chain joins TRBV6-4 to TRBJ1-5; weak D call: TRBD1 (6 bases). The sequencing input was peripheral blood. As DNA, the CDR3 is TGTGCCAGCAGTCCGGGACATGATAGCAATCAGCCCCAGCATTTT. Its translation is CASSPGHDSNQPQHF.